This T cell receptor (beta chain) was found in a study of blood T cell repertoires in COVID-19 (dated by TCRdb to between 2020 and 2021). Background for the entire study: Samples from collaborators originated in the United States, Italy and Spain and spanned both the acute and convalescent phases of COVID-19. The prospective study material was composed of cDNA or gDNA derived from T cells, B-cell-depleted T cells, or PBMCs. The dataset comprised deeply sampled blood TCRbeta repertoires from subjects exposed to, actively infected with, or recovered from COVID-19. The repertoires were released in a freely available public database meant as a resource for research on the immune response to SARS-CoV-2. Samples came from the ongoing ImmuneRACE study (first 160 participants) plus 1,254 subjects from 6 global collaborators. Nearly every sample came with metadata listing a de-identified subject ID, COVID-19 status, age in years and sex. HLA class I and class II types, where available, came from metadata supplied by the sample provider rather than from assay-based typing.

The germline V end is reduced by 0 bases and the J end by 0 bases; junction bases left unmatched: 9. CDR1 and CDR2 were assigned from the germline V gene as MGHRA and YSYEKL. The CDR3 holds 18 amino acids from the cysteine to the phenylalanine. Just CDR3 DNA is preserved here, 54 bases in frame from base 1. Results the study describes overall, beyond this receptor: How much clinical and demographic metadata was included differed by source and by participant, and the metadata was provided uncurated.

The immunoSEQ Assay, a bias-controlled multiplex PCR, was used to amplify TCRbeta CDR3 regions from genomic DNA. Per the source publication's procedure: Nucleated cell counts per sample were estimated from amplification of reference gene primers within the assay. To quantify the absolute abundance of each unique TCRbeta CDR3 rearrangement, sequence reads were collapsed and filtered. For each sample, productive Simpson clonality was calculated as the square root of Simpson's diversity index across productive rearrangements. This is the immuneACCESS table as TCRdb keeps it, with only in-frame sequences that have V and J called. A part of the clones is gone; compared with another copy, unresolved V genes explain less than half, and the rest is unexplained. V, J and clone size were drawn from that table, and D and trimming were deduced from the DNA. The sample includes over 350,000 clones, with roughly 89% observed a single time. Around 1.4% of the sample is taken by the ten largest.

As regards this clone: There is no known antigen for this receptor. Base-call qualities are not available, and no considerably larger clone is one nucleotide away.

Whole blood was collected in K2EDTA tubes by collaborating institutions according to the institutions' own protocols. Collaborator samples were shipped for TCRbeta analysis as frozen whole blood, isolated PBMCs, or DNA extracted from either sample type. This receptor was obtained from a woman aged 25 to 39 with active or convalescent COVID-19. The chain couples TRBV4-1 to TRBJ2-7, with 9 bases aligning to TRBD2. Sequenced material: peripheral blood. The DNA sequence follows: TGCGCCAGCAGCCAAGATGACGGATCGGGACTAGCCTCCTACGAGCAGTACTTC. It codes for CASSQDDGSGLASYEQYF.